This T cell receptor beta chain was identified in a study of blood T cell repertoires in COVID-19. Sequencing was performed with immunoSEQ multiplex PCR; in TCRdb, only in-frame clones are kept and a portion is missing. The sample holds around 92,000 clones, roughly 88% seen once. Trimming stripped 3 bases from V and 0 bases from J, with 6 bases between. CDR3 length: 15 residues. The germline gives CDR1 LNHDA, CDR2 SQIVND (reference sequence). The TCR comes from a human donor in a cohort sampled during active COVID-19. The sequenced material came from peripheral blood. The gene calls are TRBV19 and TRBJ1-6; D gene unclear. This chain's CDR3 is CASSISSSYNSPLHF. The CDR3 coding sequence is TGTGCCAGTAGTATCTCGAGCTCCTATAATTCACCCCTCCACTTT.